Shown below are 20 T cell receptor beta chains from a single sample sequenced in a study of T cells expressing NK-cell markers. Reprocessing the 5' RACE reads, TCRdb reports a single entry for every CDR3 protein and omits DNA. The sample's table shows some 410,000 distinct CDR3 sequences. Material for sequencing was blood T cells: a sorted CD56 or NKG2C T cell subset, CD4+ or CD8+ T cells, or bulk PBMC T cells (not recorded which). The receptors come from a woman aged 18-70 years in good health.

The chain uses TRBV20-1 and TRBJ1-6. The germline V gene has CDR1 DFQATT and CDR2 SNEGSKA (reference sequence). CDR3 length: 15 amino acids. The CDR3 sequence: CSARAVSSYNSPLHF.

The V and J genes are TRBV20-1 and TRBJ2-7; TCRdb outputs TRBD1, but without DNA this stays unchecked. CDR3 length equals 11 residues. Germline V gives CDR1 DFQATT, CDR2 SNEGSKA (reference sequence). CDR3 sequence reads: CSAPGMYEQYF.

V is TRBV5-4 and J is TRBJ2-1; lacking DNA, the TRBD1 call made by TCRdb goes unchecked. The length of the CDR3 is 15 residues. CDR1 and CDR2 from the germline V gene are SGHNT and YYREEE (reference sequence). The CDR3 spells CASSLEGQGYNEQFF.

J is TRBJ2-5 and V is TRBV29-1; TCRdb gives TRBD1 as the D gene, but with no DNA this cannot be confirmed. The CDR3 spans 13 residues. Germline V CDR1 and CDR2: SQVTM, ANQGSEA. The CDR3 here is CSGLGRIQETQYF.

The genes are TRBV27 and TRBJ2-1; TCRdb proposes TRBD1, but this gene call is untestable without DNA. CDR1 and CDR2 (germline): MNHEY, SMNVEV (reference sequence). The CDR3 extends over 17 amino acids. CDR3 region: CASSLNPLGPEYNEQFF.

The chain links TRBV6-5 to TRBJ2-5; as DNA is missing, the TRBD2 call by TCRdb cannot be tested. Looked up from germline, CDR1 is MNHEY and CDR2 is SVGAGI. This CDR3 region has 16 residues. The CDR3: CASSYQRTRERETQYF.

The V and J genes are TRBV11-2 and TRBJ1-1. Germline V gene data show CDR1 as SGHAT and CDR2 as FQNNGV. The CDR3 consists of 12 residues. The CDR3 spells CASRSVGTEAFF.

This sequence joins TRBV30 and TRBJ2-7; TCRdb names TRBD2, which stays unverified in the absence of DNA. The CDR3 has 13 residues. Germline V gene data show CDR1 as GTSNPN and CDR2 as SVGIG (reference sequence). The CDR3 sequence is CAWIPSNVREQYF. Combining the CDR3 with reference TRBV30 and TRBJ2-7 gives the whole variable domain SQTIHQWPATLVQPVGSPLSLECTVEGTSNPNLYWYRQAAGRGLQLLFYSVGIGQISSEVPQNLSASRPQDRQFILSSKKLLLSDSGFYLCAWIPSNVREQYFGPGTRLTVT.

This chain connects TRBV2 to TRBJ2-7; lacking DNA, the TRBD2 call made by TCRdb goes unchecked. Germline V gene data show CDR1 as SNHLY and CDR2 as FYNNEI. The CDR3 contains 16 residues. The CDR3 is CASTPAGVAGGYEQYF.

The chain couples TRBV19 to TRBJ2-3. Looked up from germline, CDR1 is LNHDA and CDR2 is SQIVND (reference sequence). The CDR3 covers 12 residues. This CDR3 is CASRTGPDTQYF.

The chain is built from TRBV6-2 or TRBV6-3 and TRBJ1-2; as DNA is missing, the TRBD1 call by TCRdb cannot be tested. The V gene's germline CDR1 is MNHEY and CDR2 SVGEGT. This CDR3 comprises 15 residues. The CDR3: CASSFDRERNYGYTF.

V is TRBV6-2 or TRBV6-3 and J is TRBJ2-1; TCRdb names TRBD1, which stays unverified in the absence of DNA. Germline V lookup: CDR1 MNHEY, CDR2 SVGEGT. The CDR3 covers 12 residues. The CDR3 reads CASSRPYNEQFF.

The V call is TRBV10-3, the J call TRBJ2-2. Germline values: CDR1 ENHRY, CDR2 SYGVKD. This CDR3 region has 13 residues. The CDR3 spells CAISEIQTGELFF.

The chain employs TRBV4-1 and TRBJ1-4. Germline CDR1 reads MGHRA; CDR2 reads YSYEKL. The CDR3 runs 16 residues. This chain's CDR3 is CASSQLSGVFNEKLFF.

The rearrangement links TRBV5-1 to TRBJ1-1; TCRdb returns TRBD1, unconfirmable since there is no DNA. Germline CDR1 and CDR2: SGHRS and YFSETQ. The CDR3 runs to 14 residues. The CDR3 sequence: CASSFGTGETEAFF. Full variable domain (outside the CDR3, taken from reference TRBV5-1 and TRBJ1-1): KAGVTQTPRYLIKTRGQQVTLSCSPISGHRSVSWYQQTPGQGLQFLFEYFSETQRNKGNFPGRFSGRQFSNSRSEMNVSTLELGDSALYLCASSFGTGETEAFFGQGTRLTVV.

V is TRBV5-1 and J is TRBJ2-1; absent DNA, TCRdb's TRBD1 call cannot be checked. The CDR3 covers 16 residues. In germline, CDR1 is SGHRS, CDR2 YFSETQ. The CDR3 is CASSLRQGRLENEQFF.

The chain links TRBV7-9 to TRBJ1-2. In germline, CDR1 is SEHNR, CDR2 FQNEAQ (reference sequence). The CDR3 length is 13 residues. This CDR3 reads CASSSGLVYGYTF.

The chain carries TRBV20-1 and TRBJ1-2; the D call from TCRdb, TRBD1, cannot be confirmed without DNA. The CDR3 sequence is 16 residues long. Germline V gene sequence: CDR1 DFQATT, CDR2 SNEGSKA (reference sequence). The CDR3 protein is CSAPSLDRGWNYGYTF.

Here the CDR3 reads CASSYRDRDLLGYTF. The rearrangement joins TRBV4-3 to TRBJ1-2; TCRdb proposes TRBD1, but this gene call is untestable without DNA. CDR1 and CDR2 (germline): LGHNA, YSLEER. The CDR3 sequence is 15 residues long.

The chain combines TRBV5-1 with TRBJ2-2; TCRdb calls TRBD1, which cannot be checked without DNA. CDR1 and CDR2 from the germline V gene are SGHRS and YFSETQ. The CDR3 is made up of 19 amino acids. CDR3 residues: CASSPVDRGLIVNTGELFF.